Listed here are 3 T cell receptor beta chains from one sample, sequenced in a study of CD8 T cells in ankylosing spondylitis. In TCRdb, the 5' RACE reads were re-called with MiXCR into one record per CDR3 protein. The sample contains over 150,000 distinct CDR3 sequences, about 20% of which appear only once. The sequenced material came from blood, either unsorted or a sorted T cell fraction (not recorded which). The source of these receptors is a male donor between 10 and 30 years old with ankylosing spondylitis or in good health (not recorded which).

This chain links TRBV20-1 with TRBJ2-1; 9 positions match TRBD2. The CDR3 is 14 residues long. V lost 3 bases to trimming and J lost 4 bases; unmatched junction nucleotides: 4. Germline V gene lookup returns CDR1 DFQATT and CDR2 SNEGSKA (reference sequence). CDR3 protein: CSASLAGRYNEQFF. The CDR3 DNA reads TGCAGTGCTAGTCTAGCGGGACGATACAATGAGCAGTTCTTC.

This chain uses TRBV29-1 with TRBJ2-1; 9 nucleotides match TRBD2. The V and J ends lost 4 bases and 3 bases, in that order; junction bases with no gene match: 7. Germline CDR1 reads SQVTM; CDR2 reads ANQGSEA. This CDR3 is built from 15 residues. The CDR3, as DNA: TGCAGCGTTGTGGCGCGACTAGCGGTCTACAATGAGCAGTTCTTC. It specifies CSVVARLAVYNEQFF.

This clonotype was seen at least ten times. The chain couples TRBV12-3 or TRBV12-4 to TRBJ2-6; tentative D call: TRBD2 (6 bases). The CDR3 sequence is 21 residues long. V dropped 4 bases and J dropped 0 bases, with 25 bases sitting between them. CDR3 residues: CASSSPPHQTRSPSGANVLTF. The DNA for the CDR3 is TGTGCCAGCAGTTCTCCACCCCATCAGACTAGATCCCCCTCTGGGGCCAACGTCCTGACTTTC.